This T cell receptor (beta chain) was observed in a study of response to subunit inactivated influenza vaccine. This clonotype came up a few times. The antigen remains undetermined. TCRdb ran MiXCR on the RT-PCR reads and lists one entry per CDR3 protein. The table shows 650,000 to 800,000 distinct CDR3 sequences, with less than 20% occurring only once. After removal of 6 bases from V and 6 bases from J, the junction contained 8 bases not matched to a gene. Germline CDR1 DFQATT, CDR2 SNEGSKA (reference sequence). The CDR3 runs 13 residues. Findings of the study overall: Few new T cells, the authors suggested, are recruited by each seasonal influenza vaccination.

The source was PBMCs from blood, collected approximately 5 days after vaccination. The origin of this receptor is a man in his forties or fifties who received an inactivated influenza vaccine. The chain couples TRBV20-1 to TRBJ2-7, with TRBD1 identical over 10 bases. In DNA form, the CDR3 reads TGCAGTGCCAGCCTTGACAGGGGGCCCGAGCAGTACTTC. It specifies CSASLDRGPEQYF.